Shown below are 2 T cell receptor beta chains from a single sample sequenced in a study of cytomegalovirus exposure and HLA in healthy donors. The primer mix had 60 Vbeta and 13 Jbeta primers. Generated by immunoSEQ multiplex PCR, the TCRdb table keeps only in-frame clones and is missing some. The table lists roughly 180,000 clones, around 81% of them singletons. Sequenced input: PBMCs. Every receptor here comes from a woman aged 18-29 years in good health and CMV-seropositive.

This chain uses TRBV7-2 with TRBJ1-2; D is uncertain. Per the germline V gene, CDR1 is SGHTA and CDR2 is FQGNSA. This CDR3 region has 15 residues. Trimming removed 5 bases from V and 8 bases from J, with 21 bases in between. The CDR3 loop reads CASSTPHSGMGGYTF. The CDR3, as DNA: TGTGCCAGCAGCACCCCTCATTCGGGAATGGGGGGCTACACCTTC.

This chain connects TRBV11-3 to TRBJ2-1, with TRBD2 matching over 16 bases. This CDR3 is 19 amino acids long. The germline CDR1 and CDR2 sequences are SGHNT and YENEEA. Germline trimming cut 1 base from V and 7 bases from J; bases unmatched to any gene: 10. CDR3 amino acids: CASSLGPGLAGGLGNEQFF. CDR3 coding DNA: TGTGCCAGCAGCTTAGGGCCGGGACTAGCGGGGGGGCTCGGAAATGAGCAGTTCTTC.